The clone carrying this TCR beta chain has just a few counts. The sample originates from a study of identical twins. TCRdb reprocessed the 5' RACE reads via MiXCR and lists one record per CDR3 protein. The sample has 1.5 million to 2 million distinct CDR3 sequences, about 32% seen once. Germline CDR1 SNHLY, CDR2 FYNNEI. Trimming took 7 bases from V and 1 from J; bases not matched to a gene: 6. CDR3 length equals 15 residues. The clonotype comes from a newborn girl in good health. This chain links TRBV2 with TRBJ2-1; 8 bases line up with TRBD2. Sequencing was performed on cord blood. The CDR3 loop reads CASIWRGVSYNEQFF. Here the CDR3 DNA reads TGTGCCAGCATTTGGCGGGGGGTTTCCTACAATGAGCAGTTCTTC. The full variable domain, completed using reference TRBV2 and TRBJ2-1, is EPEVTQTPSHQVTQMGQEVILRCVPISNHLYFYWYRQILGQKVEFLVSFYNNEISEKSEIFDDQFSVERPDGSNFTLKIRSTKLEDSAMYFCASIWRGVSYNEQFFGPGTRLTVL.